This T cell receptor (beta chain) was found in a study of blood T cell repertoires in COVID-19. Between the trimmed V and J ends, which lost 4 bases and 0 bases, there was a span of 5 bases. Per germline, CDR1 SGHRS and CDR2 YFSETQ. This CDR3 contains 13 residues. Measured with immunoSEQ multiplex PCR; TCRdb has only the in-frame clones, and not every one. The repertoire holds about 260,000 clones, with approximately 81% as singletons. This receptor was identified in a man in his fifties or sixties with acute or convalescent COVID-19. The rearrangement uses TRBV5-1 and TRBJ2-1, with D unresolved. Sequenced: peripheral blood. The CDR3 region has the DNA TGCGCCAGCAGCCTAAGCTCCTACAATGAGCAGTTCTTC. Its protein is CASSLSSYNEQFF.